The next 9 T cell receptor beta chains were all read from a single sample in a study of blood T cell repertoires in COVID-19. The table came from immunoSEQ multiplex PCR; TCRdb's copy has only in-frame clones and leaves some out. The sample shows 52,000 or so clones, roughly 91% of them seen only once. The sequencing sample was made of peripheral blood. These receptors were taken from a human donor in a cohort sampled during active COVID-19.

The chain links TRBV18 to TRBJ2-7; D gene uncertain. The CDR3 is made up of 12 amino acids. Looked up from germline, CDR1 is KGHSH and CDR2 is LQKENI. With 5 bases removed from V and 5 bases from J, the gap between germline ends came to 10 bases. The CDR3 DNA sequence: TGTGCCAGCTCAGCCGGGTCACACGAGCAGTACTTC. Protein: CASSAGSHEQYF. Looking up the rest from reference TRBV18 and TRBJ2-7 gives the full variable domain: NAGVMQNPRHLVRRRGQEARLRCSPMKGHSHVYWYRQLPEEGLKFMVYLQKENIIDESGMPKERFSAEFPKEGPSILRIQQVVRGDSAAYFCASSAGSHEQYFGPGTRLTVT.

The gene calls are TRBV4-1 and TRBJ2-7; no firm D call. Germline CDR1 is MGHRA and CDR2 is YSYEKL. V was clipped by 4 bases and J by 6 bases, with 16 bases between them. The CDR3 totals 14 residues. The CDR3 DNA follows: TGCGCCAGCAGCCTACTGAACGTCCCGGGCGAGCAGTACTTC. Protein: CASSLLNVPGEQYF.

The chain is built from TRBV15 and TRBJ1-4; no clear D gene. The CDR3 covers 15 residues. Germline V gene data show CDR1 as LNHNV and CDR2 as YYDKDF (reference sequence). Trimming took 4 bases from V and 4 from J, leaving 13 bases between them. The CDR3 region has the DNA TGTGCCACCAGCACCAGGTTACAGTTTAATGAAAAACTGTTTTTT. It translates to CATSTRLQFNEKLFF.

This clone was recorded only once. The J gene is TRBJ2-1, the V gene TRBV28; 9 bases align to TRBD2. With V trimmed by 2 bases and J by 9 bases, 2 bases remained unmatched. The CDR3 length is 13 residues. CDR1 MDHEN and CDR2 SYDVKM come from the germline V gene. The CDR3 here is CASSLGREGEQFF. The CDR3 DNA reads TGTGCCAGCAGTTTAGGGCGGGAGGGTGAGCAGTTCTTC.

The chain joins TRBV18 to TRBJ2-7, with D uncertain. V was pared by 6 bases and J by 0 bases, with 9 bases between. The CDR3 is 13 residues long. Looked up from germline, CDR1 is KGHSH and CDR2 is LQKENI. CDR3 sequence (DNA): TGTGCCAGCTCGTCGCAGGCCTCCTACGAGCAGTACTTC. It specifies CASSSQASYEQYF.

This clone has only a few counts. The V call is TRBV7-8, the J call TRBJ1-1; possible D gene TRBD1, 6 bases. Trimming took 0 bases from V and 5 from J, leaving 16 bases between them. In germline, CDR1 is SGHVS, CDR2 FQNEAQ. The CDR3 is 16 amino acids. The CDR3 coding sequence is TGTGCCAGCAGCTTAGCGGGGGCGTTTGGGCGTACTGAAGCTTTCTTT. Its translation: CASSLAGAFGRTEAFF.

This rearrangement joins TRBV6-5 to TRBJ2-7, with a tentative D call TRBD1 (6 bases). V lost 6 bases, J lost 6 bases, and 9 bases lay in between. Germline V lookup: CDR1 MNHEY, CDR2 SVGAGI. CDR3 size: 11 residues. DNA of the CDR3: TGTGCCAGCAGACAGGGAGCCGAGCAGTACTTC. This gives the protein CASRQGAEQYF.

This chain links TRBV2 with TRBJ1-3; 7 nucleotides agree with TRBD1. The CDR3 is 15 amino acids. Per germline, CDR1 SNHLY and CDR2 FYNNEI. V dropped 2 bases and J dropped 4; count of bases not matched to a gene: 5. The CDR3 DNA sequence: TGTGCCAGCAGTGAAAGGGGGCTAGGAGGAAACACCATATATTTT. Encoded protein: CASSERGLGGNTIYF.

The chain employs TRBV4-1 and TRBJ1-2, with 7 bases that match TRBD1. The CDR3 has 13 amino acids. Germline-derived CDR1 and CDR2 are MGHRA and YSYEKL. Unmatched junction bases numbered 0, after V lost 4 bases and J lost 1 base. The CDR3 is CASSRDSNYGYTF. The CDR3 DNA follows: TGCGCCAGCAGCCGGGACAGTAACTATGGCTACACCTTC.